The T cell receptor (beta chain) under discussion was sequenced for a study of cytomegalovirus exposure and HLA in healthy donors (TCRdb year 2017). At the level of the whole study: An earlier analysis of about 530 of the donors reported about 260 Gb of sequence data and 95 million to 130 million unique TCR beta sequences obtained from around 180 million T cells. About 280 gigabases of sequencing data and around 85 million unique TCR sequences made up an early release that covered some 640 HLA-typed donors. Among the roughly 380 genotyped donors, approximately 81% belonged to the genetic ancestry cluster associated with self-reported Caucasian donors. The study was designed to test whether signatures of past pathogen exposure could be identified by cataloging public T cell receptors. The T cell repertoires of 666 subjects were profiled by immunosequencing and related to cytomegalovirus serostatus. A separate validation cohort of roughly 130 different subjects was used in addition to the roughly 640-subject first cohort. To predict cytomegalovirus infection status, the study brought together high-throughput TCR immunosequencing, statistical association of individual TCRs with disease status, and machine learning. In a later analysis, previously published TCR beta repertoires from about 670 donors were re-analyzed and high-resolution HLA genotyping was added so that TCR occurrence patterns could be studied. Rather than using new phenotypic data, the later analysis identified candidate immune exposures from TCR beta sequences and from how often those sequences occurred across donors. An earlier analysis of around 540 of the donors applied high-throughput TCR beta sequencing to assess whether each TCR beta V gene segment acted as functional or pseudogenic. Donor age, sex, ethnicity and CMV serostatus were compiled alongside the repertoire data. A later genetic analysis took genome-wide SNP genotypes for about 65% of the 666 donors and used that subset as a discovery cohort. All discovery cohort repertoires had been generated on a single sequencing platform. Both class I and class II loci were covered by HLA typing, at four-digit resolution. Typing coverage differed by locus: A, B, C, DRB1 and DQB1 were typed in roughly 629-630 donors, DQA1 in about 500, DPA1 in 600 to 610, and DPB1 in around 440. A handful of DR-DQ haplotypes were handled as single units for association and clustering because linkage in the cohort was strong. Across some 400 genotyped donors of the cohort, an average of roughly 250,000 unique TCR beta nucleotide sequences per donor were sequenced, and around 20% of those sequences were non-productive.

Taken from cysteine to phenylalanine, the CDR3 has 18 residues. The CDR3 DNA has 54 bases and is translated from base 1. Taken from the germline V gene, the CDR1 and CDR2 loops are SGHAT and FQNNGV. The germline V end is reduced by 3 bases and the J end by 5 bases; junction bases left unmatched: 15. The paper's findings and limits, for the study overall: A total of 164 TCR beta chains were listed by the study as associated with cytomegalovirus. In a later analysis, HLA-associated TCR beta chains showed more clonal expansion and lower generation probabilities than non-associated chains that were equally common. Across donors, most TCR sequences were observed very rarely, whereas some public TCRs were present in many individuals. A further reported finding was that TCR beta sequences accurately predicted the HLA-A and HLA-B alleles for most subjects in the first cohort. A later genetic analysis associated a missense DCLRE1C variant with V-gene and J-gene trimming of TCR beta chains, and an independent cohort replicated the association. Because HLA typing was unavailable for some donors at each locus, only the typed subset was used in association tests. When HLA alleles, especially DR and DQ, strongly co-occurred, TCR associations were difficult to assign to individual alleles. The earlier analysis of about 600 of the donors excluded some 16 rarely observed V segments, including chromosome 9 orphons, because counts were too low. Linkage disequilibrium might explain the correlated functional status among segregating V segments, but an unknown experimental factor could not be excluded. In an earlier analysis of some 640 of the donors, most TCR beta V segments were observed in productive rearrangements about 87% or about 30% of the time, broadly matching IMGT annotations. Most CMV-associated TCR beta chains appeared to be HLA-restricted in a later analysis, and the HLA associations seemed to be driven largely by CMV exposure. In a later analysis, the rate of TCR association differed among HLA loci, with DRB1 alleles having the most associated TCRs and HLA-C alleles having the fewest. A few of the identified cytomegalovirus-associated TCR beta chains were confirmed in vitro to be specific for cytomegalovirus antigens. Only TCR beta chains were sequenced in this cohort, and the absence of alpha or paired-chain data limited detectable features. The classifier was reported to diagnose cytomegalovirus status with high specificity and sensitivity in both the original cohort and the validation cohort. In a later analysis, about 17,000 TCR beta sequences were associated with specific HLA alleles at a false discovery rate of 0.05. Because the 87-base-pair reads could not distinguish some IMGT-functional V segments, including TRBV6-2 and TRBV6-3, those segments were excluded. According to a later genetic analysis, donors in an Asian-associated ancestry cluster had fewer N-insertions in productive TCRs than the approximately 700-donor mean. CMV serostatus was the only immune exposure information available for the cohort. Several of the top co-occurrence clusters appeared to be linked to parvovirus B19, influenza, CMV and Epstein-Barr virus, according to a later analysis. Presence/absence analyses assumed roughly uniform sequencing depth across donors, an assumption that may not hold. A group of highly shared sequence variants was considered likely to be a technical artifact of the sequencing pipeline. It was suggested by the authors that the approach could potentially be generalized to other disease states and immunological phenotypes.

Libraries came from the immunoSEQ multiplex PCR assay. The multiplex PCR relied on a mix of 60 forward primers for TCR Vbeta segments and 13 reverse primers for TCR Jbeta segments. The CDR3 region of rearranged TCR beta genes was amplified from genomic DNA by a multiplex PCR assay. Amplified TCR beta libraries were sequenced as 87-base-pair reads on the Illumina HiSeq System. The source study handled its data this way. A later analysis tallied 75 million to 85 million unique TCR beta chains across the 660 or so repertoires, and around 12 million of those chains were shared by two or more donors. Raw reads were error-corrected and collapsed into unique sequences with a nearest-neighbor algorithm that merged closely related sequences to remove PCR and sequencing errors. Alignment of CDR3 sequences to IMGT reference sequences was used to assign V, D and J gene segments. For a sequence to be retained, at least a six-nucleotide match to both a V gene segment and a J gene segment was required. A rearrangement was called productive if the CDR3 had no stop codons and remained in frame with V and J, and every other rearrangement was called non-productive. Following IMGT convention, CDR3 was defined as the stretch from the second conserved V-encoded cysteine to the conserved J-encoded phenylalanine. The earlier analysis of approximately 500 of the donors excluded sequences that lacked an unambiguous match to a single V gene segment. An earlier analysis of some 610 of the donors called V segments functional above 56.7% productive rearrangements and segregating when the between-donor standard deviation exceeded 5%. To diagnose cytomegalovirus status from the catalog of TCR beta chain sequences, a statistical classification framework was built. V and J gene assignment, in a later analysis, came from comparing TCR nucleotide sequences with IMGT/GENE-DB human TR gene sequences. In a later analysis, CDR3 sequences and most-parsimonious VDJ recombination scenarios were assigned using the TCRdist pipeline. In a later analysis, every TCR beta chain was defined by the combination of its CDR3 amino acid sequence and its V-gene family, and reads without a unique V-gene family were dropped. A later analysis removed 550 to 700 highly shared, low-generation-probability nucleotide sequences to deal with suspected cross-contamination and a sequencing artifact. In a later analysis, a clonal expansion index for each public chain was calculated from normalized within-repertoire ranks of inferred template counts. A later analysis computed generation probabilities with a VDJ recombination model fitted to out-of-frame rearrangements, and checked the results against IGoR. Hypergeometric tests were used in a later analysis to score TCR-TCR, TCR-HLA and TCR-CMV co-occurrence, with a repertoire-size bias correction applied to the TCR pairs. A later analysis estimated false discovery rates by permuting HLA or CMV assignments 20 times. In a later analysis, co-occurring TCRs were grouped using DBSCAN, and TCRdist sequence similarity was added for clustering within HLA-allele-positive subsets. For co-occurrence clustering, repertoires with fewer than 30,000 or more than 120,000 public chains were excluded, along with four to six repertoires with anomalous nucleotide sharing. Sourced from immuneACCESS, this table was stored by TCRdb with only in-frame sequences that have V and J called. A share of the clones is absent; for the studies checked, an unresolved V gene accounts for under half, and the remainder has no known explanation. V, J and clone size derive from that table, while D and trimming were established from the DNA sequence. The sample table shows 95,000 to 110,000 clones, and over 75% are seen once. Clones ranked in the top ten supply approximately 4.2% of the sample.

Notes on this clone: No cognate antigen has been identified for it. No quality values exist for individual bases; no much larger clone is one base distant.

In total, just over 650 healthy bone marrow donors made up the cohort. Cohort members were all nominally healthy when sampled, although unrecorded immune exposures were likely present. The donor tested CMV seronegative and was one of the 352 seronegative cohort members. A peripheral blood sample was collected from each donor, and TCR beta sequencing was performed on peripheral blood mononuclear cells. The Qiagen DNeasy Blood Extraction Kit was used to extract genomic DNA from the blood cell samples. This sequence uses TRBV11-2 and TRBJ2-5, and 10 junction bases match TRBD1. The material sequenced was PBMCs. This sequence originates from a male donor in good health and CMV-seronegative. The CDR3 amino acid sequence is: CASSFYPPGDRGEETQYF. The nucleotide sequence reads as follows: TGTGCCAGCAGCTTCTACCCACCTGGGGACAGGGGAGAGGAGACCCAGTACTTC.